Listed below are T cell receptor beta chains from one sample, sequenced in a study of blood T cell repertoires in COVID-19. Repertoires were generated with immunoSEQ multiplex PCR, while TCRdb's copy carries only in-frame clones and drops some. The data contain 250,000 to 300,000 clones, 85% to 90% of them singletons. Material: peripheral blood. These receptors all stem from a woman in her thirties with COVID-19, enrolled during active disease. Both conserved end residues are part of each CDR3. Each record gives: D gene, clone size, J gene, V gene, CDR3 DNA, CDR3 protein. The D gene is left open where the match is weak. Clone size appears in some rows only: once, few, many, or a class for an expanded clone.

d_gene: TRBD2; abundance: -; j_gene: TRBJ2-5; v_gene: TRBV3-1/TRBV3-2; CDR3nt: TGTGCCAGTCTCCGGGGACTAGCGGGGGAGACCCAGTACTTC; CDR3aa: CASLRGLAGETQYF
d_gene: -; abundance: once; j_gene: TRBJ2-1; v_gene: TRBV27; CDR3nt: TGTGCCAGCAGCTCCACTGGCGGGCAAGTAGTATATGAGCAGTTCTTC; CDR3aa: CASSSTGGQVVYEQFF
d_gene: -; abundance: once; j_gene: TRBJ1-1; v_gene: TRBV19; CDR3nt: TGTGCCAGTAGTCCGGACACTGAAGCTTTCTTT; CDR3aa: CASSPDTEAFF
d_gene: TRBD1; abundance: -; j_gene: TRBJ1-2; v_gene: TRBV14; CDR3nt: TGTGCCAGCAGCCGTCAGGGGGTAGGCTACACCTTC; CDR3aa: CASSRQGVGYTF
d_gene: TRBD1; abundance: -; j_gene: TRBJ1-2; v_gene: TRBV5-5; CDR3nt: TGTGCCAGCAGCGACAGGGTGGAGGGCTATGGCTACACCTTC; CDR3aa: CASSDRVEGYGYTF
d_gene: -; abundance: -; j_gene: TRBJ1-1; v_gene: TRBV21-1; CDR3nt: TGTGCCAGCAGCATCCGCACTCCAAATAGTCAGGGTTTGAACACTGAAGCTTTCTTT; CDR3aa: CASSIRTPNSQGLNTEAFF
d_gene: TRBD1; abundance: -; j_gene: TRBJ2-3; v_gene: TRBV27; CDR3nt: TGTGCCAGCAGCTTCATCAGCCGGGACAGGGGCACAGATACGCAGTATTTT; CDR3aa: CASSFISRDRGTDTQYF
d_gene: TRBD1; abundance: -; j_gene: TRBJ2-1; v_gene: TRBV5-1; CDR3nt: TGCGCCAGCGTATCGACAGGGGATGAGCAGTTCTTC; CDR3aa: CASVSTGDEQFF
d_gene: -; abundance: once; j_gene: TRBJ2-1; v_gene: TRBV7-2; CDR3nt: TGTGCCAGCAGCCAGAGGGGGTTAGTCCCCAATGAGCAGTTCTTC; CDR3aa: CASSQRGLVPNEQFF
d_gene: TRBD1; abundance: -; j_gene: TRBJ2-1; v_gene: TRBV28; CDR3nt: TGTGCCAGCAGTGAGACCGGGACAGTATACTACAATGAGCAGTTCTTC; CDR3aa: CASSETGTVYYNEQFF
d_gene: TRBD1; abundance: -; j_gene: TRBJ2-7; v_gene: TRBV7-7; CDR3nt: TGTGCCAGCAGCTTAGGGACAGGGGTTGCCTACGAGCAGTACTTC; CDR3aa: CASSLGTGVAYEQYF
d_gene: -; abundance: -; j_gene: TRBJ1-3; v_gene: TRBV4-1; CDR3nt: TGCGCCAGCAGCCAAGATGCGGCCTCTGGAAACACCATATATTTT; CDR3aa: CASSQDAASGNTIYF
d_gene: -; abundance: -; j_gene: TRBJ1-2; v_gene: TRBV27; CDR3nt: TGTGCCAGCGGGGAGACCTTTGGCTATGGCTACACCTTC; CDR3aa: CASGETFGYGYTF
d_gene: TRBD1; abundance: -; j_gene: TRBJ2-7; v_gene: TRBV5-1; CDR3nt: TGCGCCAGCAGCTCCGGACAGGGACCCTCCGAGCAGTACTTC; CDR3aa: CASSSGQGPSEQYF
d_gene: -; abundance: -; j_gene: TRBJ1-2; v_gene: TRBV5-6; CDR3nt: TGTGCCAGCAAAGTGTACCAGTATAACTATGGCTACACCTTC; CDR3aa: CASKVYQYNYGYTF
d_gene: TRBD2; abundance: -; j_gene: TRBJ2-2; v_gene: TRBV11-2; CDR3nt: TGTGCCAGCAGCCTCACCCGGCGGGGGGGGCGGACCGGGGAGCTGTTTTTT; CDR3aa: CASSLTRRGGRTGELFF
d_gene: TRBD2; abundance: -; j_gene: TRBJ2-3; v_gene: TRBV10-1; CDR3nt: TGCGCCAGCAGTGAGGGTCGCGGGGGGACAGATACGCAGTATTTT; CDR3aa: CASSEGRGGTDTQYF
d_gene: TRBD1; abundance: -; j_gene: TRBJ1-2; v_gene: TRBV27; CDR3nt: TGTGCCAGCTGGAAAGGGGGCACGGATGGCTACACCTTC; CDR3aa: CASWKGGTDGYTF
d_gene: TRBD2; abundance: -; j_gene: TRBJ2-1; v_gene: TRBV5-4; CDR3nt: TGTGCCAGCAGTAGTCTAGCGGGGGGGCTGAATGAGCAGTTCTTC; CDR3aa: CASSSLAGGLNEQFF